The following is a T cell receptor beta chain sequence with its context. The CDR3 covers 15 residues. From germline, CDR1 is MNHEY and CDR2 SVGAGI. V lost 5 bases, J lost 4 bases, and 6 bases stayed unmatched. These data are taken from a study of T cell changes during pregnancy in multiple sclerosis. The protocol was immunoSEQ multiplex PCR, while the TCRdb copy is restricted to in-frame clones and leaves out a portion. This table holds some 120,000 clones, about 93% found once. The clonotype originates from a female donor with multiple sclerosis, enrolled in a pregnancy study. The rearrangement joins TRBV6-5 to TRBJ1-3; 9 bases map to TRBD1. The material sequenced was peripheral blood, taken in the third trimester of pregnancy. The CDR3 region is CASSTTGGSGNTIYF. The CDR3 DNA is TGTGCCAGCAGTACAACAGGGGGCTCAGGAAACACCATATATTTT.